The 16 T cell receptor beta chains below all came from one sample that was sequenced in a study of T cell responses to AZD1222 COVID-19 vaccine. Sequencing was performed with immunoSEQ multiplex PCR; in TCRdb, only in-frame clones are kept and a portion is missing. This sample has 170,000 or so clones, with about nine tenths found just once. Material: peripheral blood, obtained on day 0 of AZD1222 vaccination. All receptors derive from an adult in good health.

This chain joins TRBV19 and TRBJ1-2; D possibly corresponds to TRBD1 (6 bases). The CDR3 runs to 14 residues. CDR1 and CDR2 from the germline V gene are LNHDA and SQIVND (reference sequence). The germline V and J ends were trimmed by 4 bases and 2 bases, with 11 bases remaining between them. DNA for the CDR3: TGTGCCAGTAGTAGCGGGGGCGGCAACTATGGCTACACCTTC. It translates to CASSSGGGNYGYTF.

The V call is TRBV9, the J call TRBJ1-1, with a tentative D call TRBD1 (6 bases). Per the germline V gene, CDR1 is SGDLS and CDR2 is YYNGEE. The CDR3 is made up of 15 amino acids. V was pared by 4 bases and J by 0 bases, with 13 bases between. This CDR3 reads CASSPTGTLNTEAFF. CDR3 in DNA: TGTGCCAGCAGCCCGACCGGGACATTGAACACTGAAGCTTTCTTT.

The chain joins TRBV3-1 (or the pseudogene TRBV3-2) to TRBJ2-7, with 7 bases identical to TRBD2. Unmatched junction bases numbered 11, after V lost 6 bases and J lost 3 bases. The CDR3 consists of 15 residues. The germline gives CDR1 LGHDT, CDR2 YNNKEL (reference sequence). The CDR3 loop is CASSWSAGDVYEQYF. The DNA for the CDR3 is TGTGCCAGCAGTTGGTCCGCGGGAGACGTCTACGAGCAGTACTTC.

This clone was picked up a small number of times. V gene TRBV24-1 combines with J gene TRBJ2-6; D unresolved. Germline V gene data show CDR1 as KGHDR and CDR2 as SFDVKD. With 5 bases removed from V and 0 bases from J, the gap between germline ends came to 16 bases. CDR3 size: 18 residues. The DNA of the CDR3 is TGTGCCACCAGTGCCTCCACCCCGGGCCCCTCTGGGGCCAACGTCCTGACTTTC. Translated: CATSASTPGPSGANVLTF.

This rearrangement joins TRBV7-2 to TRBJ2-2; 11 bases align to TRBD1. CDR1 and CDR2 from the germline V gene are SGHTA and FQGNSA. The CDR3 consists of 16 residues. The V gene end was trimmed by 5 bases and the J gene end by 8 bases; junction bases not matched to a gene: 10. CDR3 protein: CASSPQGQGVFGELFF. CDR3 nucleotide sequence: TGTGCCAGCAGCCCCCAGGGACAGGGGGTTTTTGGGGAGCTGTTTTTT.

Regarding this clone: The same CDR3 is also encoded by other DNA sequences in this sample. The chain has TRBV2 and TRBJ1-1; no clear D. Trimming shortened V by 1 base and J by 1 base, and 4 bases separated the two germline ends. There are 13 residues in the CDR3. Germline CDR1 is SNHLY and CDR2 is FYNNEI. The CDR3 loop is CASSEGENTEAFF. The DNA for the CDR3 is TGTGCCAGCAGTGAAGGGGAGAACACTGAAGCTTTCTTT.

V usage is TRBV4-3 and J usage is TRBJ2-3, with D perhaps being TRBD1 or TRBD2 (5 bases each). CDR1 LGHNA and CDR2 YSLEER come from the germline V gene. CDR3 size: 17 residues. Between the trimmed V and J ends, which lost 3 bases and 2 bases, there was a span of 18 bases. The CDR3 coding sequence is TGCGCCAGCAGCCAGGGCCGGGGCCCGGCCCTCACAGATACGCAGTATTTT. Protein product: CASSQGRGPALTDTQYF.

This chain links TRBV2 with TRBJ2-7; 7 bases are a match to TRBD1. Trimming cost V 0 bases and J 4 bases; bases outside gene matches: 6. The CDR3 has 15 residues. Per the germline V gene, CDR1 is SNHLY and CDR2 is FYNNEI. The CDR3 reads CASSEARGRLYEQYF. The CDR3 DNA is TGTGCCAGCAGTGAAGCCAGGGGGAGATTGTACGAGCAGTACTTC. Using reference TRBV2 and TRBJ2-7 for the parts outside the CDR3, the full variable domain is EPEVTQTPSHQVTQMGQEVILRCVPISNHLYFYWYRQILGQKVEFLVSFYNNEISEKSEIFDDQFSVERPDGSNFTLKIRSTKLEDSAMYFCASSEARGRLYEQYFGPGTRLTVT.

CDR3: CASSFTGQGGGGEQYF. CDR3 nucleotides: TGTGCCAGCAGTTTTACGGGACAGGGAGGGGGAGGCGAGCAGTACTTC. V usage is TRBV6-5 and J usage is TRBJ2-7; TRBD1 agrees at 9 bases. V trimming: 4 bases; J trimming: 6 bases; junction bases outside the gene matches: 13. Germline V gene lookup returns CDR1 MNHEY and CDR2 SVGAGI. This CDR3 comprises 16 residues.

The chain carries TRBV27 and TRBJ1-5, with D possibly matching TRBD1 (5 bases). V was pared by 0 bases and J by 6 bases, with 15 bases between. The CDR3 runs to 16 residues. From germline, CDR1 is MNHEY and CDR2 SMNVEV (reference sequence). The CDR3 protein is CASSLSGGYGFQPQHF. CDR3 DNA: TGTGCCAGCAGTTTATCGGGGGGATATGGCTTTCAGCCCCAGCATTTT.

The count of this clone is one. The chain combines TRBV7-3 with TRBJ2-1; tentatively, D is TRBD1 (6 bases). V lost 4 bases to trimming and J lost 8 bases, with 18 bases between them. Germline V gene data show CDR1 as SGHTA and CDR2 as FQGTGA. CDR3 length: 15 residues. DNA for the CDR3: TGTGCCAGCAGCTCACGTAGTAGCCCAGGGGATGAGCAGTTCTTC. As protein: CASSSRSSPGDEQFF. The full variable domain, completed using reference TRBV7-3 and TRBJ2-1, is GAGVSQTPSNKVTEKGKYVELRCDPISGHTALYWYRQSLGQGPEFLIYFQGTGAADDSGLPNDRFFAVRPEGSVSTLKIQRTERGDSAVYLCASSSRSSPGDEQFFGPGTRLTVL.

The count of this clone is one. This chain uses TRBV4-2 with TRBJ1-2, with a tentative D call TRBD1 (6 bases). This CDR3 contains 13 residues. V gave up 8 bases and J gave up 6 bases, with 16 bases separating them. The germline V gene has CDR1 LGHNA and CDR2 YNFKEQ. CDR3 sequence reads: CASAGQQTDGYTF. The CDR3 DNA reads TGTGCCAGCGCGGGACAACAGACCGATGGCTACACCTTC.

The chain employs TRBV9 and TRBJ2-7; 10 nucleotides line up with TRBD2. The CDR3 totals 15 residues. The germline V gene has CDR1 SGDLS and CDR2 YYNGEE. V shed 3 bases, J shed 4 bases, and the junction held 7 bases outside the gene matches. The DNA of the CDR3 is TGTGCCAGCAGCGGCGCCCCGGGACTAGCGTACGAGCAGTACTTC. Protein sequence: CASSGAPGLAYEQYF.

This chain uses TRBV9 with TRBJ1-2, with D perhaps matching TRBD1 (6 bases). Germline V gene data show CDR1 as SGDLS and CDR2 as YYNGEE. V lost 3 bases and J lost 0, with 15 bases in between. CDR3 length: 16 amino acids. The CDR3 reads CASSGGPTESNYGYTF. CDR3 DNA: TGTGCCAGCAGCGGGGGGCCGACAGAATCTAACTATGGCTACACCTTC.

This clone was seen only a few times. This rearrangement joins TRBV29-1 to TRBJ1-1; D gene ambiguous. The CDR3 is 13 residues long. Germline V gene data show CDR1 as SQVTM and CDR2 as ANQGSEA. V lost 4 bases and J 3 bases, leaving 12 bases between the germline ends. CDR3: CSVALGVYTEAFF. CDR3 DNA sequence: TGCAGCGTTGCCTTGGGCGTGTACACTGAAGCTTTCTTT.

The CDR3, as DNA: TGCAGCGTCAACGTCGGCGGTACCTACGAGCAGTACTTC. Protein sequence: CSVNVGGTYEQYF. The V and J genes are TRBV29-1 and TRBJ2-7; D gene ambiguous. In germline, CDR1 is SQVTM, CDR2 ANQGSEA. The V end lost 6 bases, the J end lost 2 bases, and 14 bases lay between the germline ends. CDR3 length: 13 residues.